This T cell receptor beta chain was sequenced for a study of blood T cells in healthy people across ages. Every sample gave at least 5 micrograms of total RNA when it was extracted. The sample holds a few counts of this clonotype. The CDR3 spans 15 residues. Germline values: CDR1 SGHRS, CDR2 YFSETQ. Trimming removed 3 bases at V and 4 bases at J, with 13 bases between. It was with a sample-barcoded 5' primer and a J-beta primer mix that a second PCR of roughly 6 to 12 cycles was run. One entry per CDR3 protein, called by TCRdb with MiXCR from the 5' RACE reads. The sample yields around 800,000 distinct CDR3 sequences, approximately 24% seen once. These data also formed part of another study, on T cells of mothers and their children. As that report states: Samples were obtained from a few healthy Caucasian mothers and their six children. Each child gave about 3 million TCR beta CDR3 reads (each mother, over 10 million). The study found slightly higher but non-significant overlap in related versus unrelated mother-child pairs.

This TCR was sampled from a boy younger than 18 in good health. What was sequenced was blood. The gene calls are TRBV5-1 and TRBJ1-4; D is perhaps TRBD1 (5 bases). In DNA form, the CDR3 reads TGCGCCAGCAGCTGGGGGACGGGGAGTAATGAAAAACTGTTTTTT. Amino acids: CASSWGTGSNEKLFF. Drawing the rest from reference TRBV5-1 and TRBJ1-4, the complete variable domain is KAGVTQTPRYLIKTRGQQVTLSCSPISGHRSVSWYQQTPGQGLQFLFEYFSETQRNKGNFPGRFSGRQFSNSRSEMNVSTLELGDSALYLCASSWGTGSNEKLFFGSGTQLSVL.